The source of this T cell receptor (beta chain) is a study of T cell responses to AZD1222 COVID-19 vaccine. Study-wide results and limits: Unmutated regions of variants are reportedly targeted by nearly half of spike-specific TCRs. Repertoire sampling occurred only after the peak T cell response.

TCRdb's copy holds only in-frame clones and misses some; the assay was immunoSEQ multiplex PCR. Counted here are 150,000 to 200,000 clones, around nine tenths occurring once; the ten biggest clones make up around a tenth. Second-dose schedules of about 4 or about 12 weeks were combined. Trimming took off 2 bases at V and 1 base at J, with 8 bases between the two ends. Germline CDR1 and CDR2: SGHTA and FQGTGA. The CDR3 is made up of 14 amino acids. Concerning this clone itself: Its matching antigen is unknown.

V usage is TRBV7-3 and J usage is TRBJ2-5; D is possibly TRBD1 or TRBD2 (5 bases each). Specimen: peripheral blood, collected 28 days after the second AZD1222 dose. The receptor's source is an adult who received the AZD1222 COVID-19 vaccine. CDR3 sequence (DNA): TGTGCCAGCAGCTTAGGGGGACCCCAAGAGACCCAGTACTTC. Translating it yields CASSLGGPQETQYF.